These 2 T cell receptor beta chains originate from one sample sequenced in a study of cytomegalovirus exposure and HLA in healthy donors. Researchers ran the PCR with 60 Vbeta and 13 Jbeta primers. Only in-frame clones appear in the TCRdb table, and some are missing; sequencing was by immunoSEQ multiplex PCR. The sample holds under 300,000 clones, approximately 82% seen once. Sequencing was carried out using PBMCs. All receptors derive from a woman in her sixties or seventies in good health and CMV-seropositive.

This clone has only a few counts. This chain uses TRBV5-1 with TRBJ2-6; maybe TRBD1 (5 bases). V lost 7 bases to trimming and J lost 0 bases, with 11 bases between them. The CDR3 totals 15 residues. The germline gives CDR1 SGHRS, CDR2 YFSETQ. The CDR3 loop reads CASARAYSGANVLTF. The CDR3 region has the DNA TGCGCCAGCGCCAGGGCGTACTCTGGGGCCAACGTCCTGACTTTC.

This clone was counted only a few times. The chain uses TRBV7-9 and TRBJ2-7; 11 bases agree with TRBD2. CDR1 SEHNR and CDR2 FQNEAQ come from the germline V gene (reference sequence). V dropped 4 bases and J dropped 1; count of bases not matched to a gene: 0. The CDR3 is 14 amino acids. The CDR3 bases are TGTGCCAGCAGCTCTAGCGGGAGGTCCTACGAGCAGTACTTC. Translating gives CASSSSGRSYEQYF.